This T cell receptor beta chain was retrieved from a study of blood T cell repertoires in COVID-19. Turning to the study itself: Donors in the United States, Italy and Spain gave samples during acute or convalescent COVID-19. In each case, the material was cDNA or gDNA derived from T cells, B-cell-depleted T cells, or PBMCs.

The CDR3 covers 17 residues. V gave up 0 bases and J gave up 2 bases, with 11 bases separating them. Per the germline V gene, CDR1 is LGHNA and CDR2 is YSLEER. This clone was seen more than once but under ten times. Original methodology: Reference gene primer amplification yielded estimated nucleated cell counts. Sequenced by immunoSEQ multiplex PCR; TCRdb stores in-frame clones only, minus some. V and J calls and clone size are copied from that table; D and trimming were computed from the DNA. The sample carries about 32,000 clones, 85% recorded once. The gene calls are TRBV4-3 and TRBJ2-6; D is ambiguous. The sequence was collected from a man aged 60 to 69 with active or convalescent COVID-19. The sequenced sample was peripheral blood. The CDR3 nucleotides are TGCGCCAGCAGCCAAGAACTCGCGGCGACTGGGGCCAACGTCCTGACTTTC. Amino acids: CASSQELAATGANVLTF.